The 16 T cell receptor beta chains below all came from one sample that was sequenced in a study of blood T cells in healthy people across ages. With a J-beta primer mix and a sample-barcoded 5' primer, a second PCR ran about 7 to 12 cycles. TCRdb independently ran MiXCR on the 5' RACE reads; one entry per CDR3 protein. The table includes about 1.1 million distinct CDR3 sequences, approximately 38% detected once. Sequencing was done on a sample of blood. The receptor source for this set is a man younger than 30 in good health.

This chain connects TRBV2 to TRBJ1-4, with D hard to call. CDR3 length equals 13 residues. The germline V gene has CDR1 SNHLY and CDR2 FYNNEI. Trimming removed 7 bases from V and 8 bases from J, with 14 bases in between. The CDR3 here is CASTIEAKEKLFF. In nucleotides, the CDR3 is TGTGCCAGCACCATCGAGGCCAAGGAAAAACTGTTTTTT.

The chain is built from TRBV5-1 and TRBJ1-2; D gene unclear. The CDR3 is 12 residues long. V was cut by 2 bases and J by 10 bases, with 12 bases left in between. Germline CDR1 and CDR2: SGHRS and YFSETQ. The CDR3 DNA reads TGCGCCAGCAGCTTCGGCAGTTTTGCCTACACCTTC. Amino acid sequence: CASSFGSFAYTF.

This clonotype was counted a few times. This chain uses TRBV2 with TRBJ2-1, with TRBD1 identical over 9 bases. Germline V gives CDR1 SNHLY, CDR2 FYNNEI. This CDR3 has 14 amino acids. J was trimmed by 3 bases and V by 8 bases; bases with no gene match: 5. The CDR3 sequence: CASVRDRDYNEQFF. DNA for the CDR3: TGTGCCAGCGTTCGGGACAGGGACTACAATGAGCAGTTCTTC.

This clonotype has only a few counts. A much larger clone differs from this one at a single base, so this may be a read error. This rearrangement joins TRBV29-1 to TRBJ2-5; the match to TRBD1 covers 9 bases. The CDR3 spans 14 residues. Germline V gene data show CDR1 as SQVTM and CDR2 as ANQGSEA. V trimming: 4 bases; J trimming: 11 bases; junction bases outside the gene matches: 14. Here the CDR3 DNA reads TGCAGCGTTGTTGAAGGGACAGGGTACGGGGAGCAGTACTTC. Its protein is CSVVEGTGYGEQYF.

Points on this clonotype: Possible read error: a much larger clone is one base away. The DNA is omitted, as the CDR3 cannot be located on it reliably, and the CDR3 follows TCRdb's listing. The chain recombines TRBV13 with TRBJ2-1; the table assigns TRBD2, which was not confirmed against the DNA. Per germline, CDR1 PRHDT and CDR2 FYEKMQ (reference sequence). 14 amino acids form the CDR3, both terminal residues included. The CDR3 loop is CASILVLARNEQFF.

The CDR3 reads CSVERALSYNEQFF. The CDR3 nucleotides read TGCAGCGTTGAAAGGGCACTCTCCTACAATGAGCAGTTCTTC. This chain joins TRBV29-1 and TRBJ2-1, with D unresolved. V was trimmed by 2 bases and J by 0 bases, leaving 8 bases between them. CDR1 is SQVTM and CDR2 is ANQGSEA in the germline V gene. CDR3 length equals 14 residues.

This chain joins TRBV20-1 and TRBJ1-5; unclear D gene. CDR3 size: 13 residues. The ends were cut back, 4 bases at V and 3 bases at J, with 10 bases in the middle. Germline V gene lookup returns CDR1 DFQATT and CDR2 SNEGSKA (reference sequence). CDR3 DNA: TGCAGTGCTATCCGGGAAATCAATCAGCCCCAGCATTTT. This codes for CSAIREINQPQHF.

The chain links TRBV5-4 to TRBJ2-3; a weak D match, TRBD1 (6 bases). V was cut by 4 bases and J by 5 bases, with 11 bases left in between. The CDR3 has 13 residues. Germline-derived CDR1 and CDR2 are SGHNT and YYREEE (reference sequence). This CDR3 is CASSRTAGDTQYF. CDR3 in DNA: TGTGCCAGCAGCCGGACAGCTGGAGATACGCAGTATTTT.

The chain carries TRBV3-1 and TRBJ2-2; 7 nucleotides agree with TRBD2. V gave up 1 base and J gave up 4 bases; unmatched junction bases: 6. Germline CDR1 reads LGHDT; CDR2 reads YNNKEL (reference sequence). The CDR3 extends over 16 amino acids. CDR3 region: CASSQVGRGSTGELFF. The CDR3 DNA is TGTGCCAGCAGCCAAGTGGGGCGGGGGAGCACCGGGGAGCTGTTTTTT.

The V gene is TRBV2, the J gene TRBJ2-3; D is perhaps TRBD2 (5 bases). This CDR3 has 14 residues. Germline assignment: CDR1 SNHLY and CDR2 FYNNEI. V lost 7 bases to trimming and J lost 4 bases, with 15 bases between them. CDR3 region: CASTRGSAADTQYF. CDR3 nucleotides: TGTGCCAGCACCCGAGGGAGTGCAGCAGATACGCAGTATTTT. The full variable domain, its missing parts supplied by reference TRBV2 and TRBJ2-3, is EPEVTQTPSHQVTQMGQEVILRCVPISNHLYFYWYRQILGQKVEFLVSFYNNEISEKSEIFDDQFSVERPDGSNFTLKIRSTKLEDSAMYFCASTRGSAADTQYFGPGTRLTVL.

This clonotype was detected only a few times. The chain employs TRBV20-1 and TRBJ2-3; weak D call: TRBD2 (6 bases). V lost 5 bases, J lost 1 base, and 13 bases lay in between. From germline, CDR1 is DFQATT and CDR2 SNEGSKA (reference sequence). There are 14 residues in the CDR3. CDR3 bases: TGCAGTGCTCCAAATCCTAGCGGCACAGATACGCAGTATTTT. Translation gives CSAPNPSGTDTQYF.

The V gene is TRBV30, the J gene TRBJ2-7; TRBD1 might be the D (5 bases). Trimming took 2 bases from V and 6 from J, leaving 14 bases between them. Germline CDR1 reads GTSNPN; CDR2 reads SVGIG (reference sequence). This CDR3 has 13 amino acids. The CDR3 bases are TGTGCCTGGAGTCTGGGGCAGGTTGTCGAGCAGTACTTC. It is translated as CAWSLGQVVEQYF.

Written as DNA, the CDR3 is TGTGCCAGCAGCTACCGAGGTGCGGGGTTGAAGACCCAGTACTTC. It specifies CASSYRGAGLKTQYF. The V gene is TRBV28, the J gene TRBJ2-5, with D maybe TRBD2 (6 bases). CDR1 is MDHEN and CDR2 is SYDVKM in the germline V gene. Trimming stripped 6 bases from V and 6 bases from J, with 20 bases between. This CDR3 region has 15 residues.

The gene calls are TRBV11-3 and TRBJ2-1, with 10 bases fitting TRBD1. V was pared by 1 base and J by 4 bases, with 10 bases of the junction left unmatched. CDR3 length: 18 amino acids. Germline CDR1 reads SGHNT; CDR2 reads YENEEA. CDR3 DNA: TGTGCCAGCAGCTTAGGCCGGGGCGACAGGGGGCAATACAATGAGCAGTTCTTC. Its translation is CASSLGRGDRGQYNEQFF.

This clonotype was seen a handful of times. The gene calls are TRBV7-2 and TRBJ2-3; 8 nucleotides agree with TRBD2. The CDR3 totals 16 residues. CDR1 is SGHTA, CDR2 FQGNSA, per germline. The ends lost 1 base at V and 0 bases at J; junction bases unmatched: 3. In DNA, the CDR3 is TGTGCCAGCAGCTTAGAGATAGCGGGGAGCACAGATACGCAGTATTTT. It codes for CASSLEIAGSTDTQYF. Variable domain in full (rest from reference TRBV7-2 and TRBJ2-3): GAGVSQSPSNKVTEKGKDVELRCDPISGHTALYWYRQSLGQGLEFLIYFQGNSAPDKSGLPSDRFSAERTGGSVSTLTIQRTQQEDSAVYLCASSLEIAGSTDTQYFGPGTRLTVL.

As concerns this clonotype: A much larger clone differs from this one at a single base, so this may be a read error. J is TRBJ2-1 and V is TRBV20-1; 9 bases align to TRBD2. Per germline, CDR1 DFQATT and CDR2 SNEGSKA (reference sequence). This CDR3 spans 13 amino acids. Here the CDR3 reads CSAIGTSIPEQLF. CDR3 coding DNA: TGCAGTGCCATCGGGACTAGCATCCCCGAGCAGCTCTTC.